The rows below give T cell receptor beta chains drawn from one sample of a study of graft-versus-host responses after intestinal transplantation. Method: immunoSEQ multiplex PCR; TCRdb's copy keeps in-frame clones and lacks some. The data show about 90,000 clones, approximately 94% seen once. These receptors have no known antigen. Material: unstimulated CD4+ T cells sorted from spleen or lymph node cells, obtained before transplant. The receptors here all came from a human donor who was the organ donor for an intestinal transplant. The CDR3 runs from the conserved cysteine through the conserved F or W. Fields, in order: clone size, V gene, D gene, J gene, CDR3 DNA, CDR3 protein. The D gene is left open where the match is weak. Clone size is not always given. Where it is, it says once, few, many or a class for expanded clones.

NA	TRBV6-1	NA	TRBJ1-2	TGTGCCAGCAGTGAAATCGGTCAGGGCACCCGCATCTATGGCTACACCTTC	CASSEIGQGTRIYGYTF
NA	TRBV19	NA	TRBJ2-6	TGTGCCAGTAGTCCGGCAGGAGCCTCTGGGGCCAACGTCCTGACTTTC	CASSPAGASGANVLTF
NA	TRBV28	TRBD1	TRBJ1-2	TGTGCCAGCAGTCCGGGACAGAACTTC	CASSPGQNF
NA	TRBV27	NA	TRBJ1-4	TGTGCCAGCAGTTCCAATAAATTACTCCTTAATGAAAAACTGTTTTTT	CASSSNKLLLNEKLFF
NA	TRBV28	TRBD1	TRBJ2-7	TGTGCCAGCAGTTGGTTAGGACAGGGGAACTACGAGCAGTACTTC	CASSWLGQGNYEQYF
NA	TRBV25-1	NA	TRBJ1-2	TGTGCCAGCAGTGTCCAGGGACATGGCTACACCTTC	CASSVQGHGYTF
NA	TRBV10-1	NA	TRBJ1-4	TGCGCCAGCAGTCCTGCAACTAATGAAAAACTGTTTTTT	CASSPATNEKLFF
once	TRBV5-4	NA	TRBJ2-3	TGTGCCAGCAGTCTGGCCACAGATACGCAGTATTTT	CASSLATDTQYF
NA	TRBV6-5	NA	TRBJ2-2	TGTGCCAGCAGCGGAACCGGGACCCCCACCGGGGAGCTGTTTTTT	CASSGTGTPTGELFF
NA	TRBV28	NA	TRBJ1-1	TGTGCCAGCAGTTTTGCCAGGGTTAACACTGAAGCTTTCTTT	CASSFARVNTEAFF
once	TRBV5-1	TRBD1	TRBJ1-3	TGCGCCAGCAGCCGCGGACAGGGGAACTCTGGAAACACCATATATTTT	CASSRGQGNSGNTIYF
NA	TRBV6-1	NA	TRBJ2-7	TGTGCCAGCAGTAGACAGGATTCCTACGAGCAGTACTTC	CASSRQDSYEQYF
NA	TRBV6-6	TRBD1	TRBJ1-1	TGTGCCAGCAGGGGAAGACAGGGGTACACTGAAGCTTTCTTT	CASRGRQGYTEAFF
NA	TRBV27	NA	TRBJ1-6	TGTGCCAGCAGCGTTCCCAATTCACCCCTCCACTTT	CASSVPNSPLHF
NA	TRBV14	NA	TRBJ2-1	TGTGCCAGCAGCCATCTTCTTAGCGTCAATGAGCAGTTCTTC	CASSHLLSVNEQFF
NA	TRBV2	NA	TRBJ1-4	TGTGCCAGCAGTGAATTATCAGGAAATGAAAAACTGTTTTTT	CASSELSGNEKLFF
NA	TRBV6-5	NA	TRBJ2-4	TGTGCCAGCAGTTACTCAGGGAGGAGGACGAACATTCAGTACTTC	CASSYSGRRTNIQYF
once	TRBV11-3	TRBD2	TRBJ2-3	TGTGCCAGCAGCTTAGGGACTAGTGGGCCAGATACGCAGTATTTT	CASSLGTSGPDTQYF
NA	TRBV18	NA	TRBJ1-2	TGTGCCAGCTCTCGCGGGACATCTTTGAACTATGGCTACACCTTC	CASSRGTSLNYGYTF
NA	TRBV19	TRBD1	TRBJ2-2	TGTGCCAGTAGTATCCCCCGACAGGGCCTGAACACCGGGGAGCTGTTTTTT	CASSIPRQGLNTGELFF
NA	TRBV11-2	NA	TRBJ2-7	TGTGCCAGCAGCTCCCGCTCCTACGAGCAGTACTTC	CASSSRSYEQYF
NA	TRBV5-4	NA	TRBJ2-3	TGTGCCAGCAGCTTGGGTAAAGTAAACACAGATACGCAGTATTTT	CASSLGKVNTDTQYF
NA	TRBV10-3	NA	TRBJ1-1	TGTGCCATCAGTGAGTCTGCGTCCATGGCTTTCTTT	CAISESASMAFF
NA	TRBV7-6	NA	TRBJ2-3	TGTGCCAGCAGCTTAGCCCTAGCGACTAGCACAGATACGCAGTATTTT	CASSLALATSTDTQYF
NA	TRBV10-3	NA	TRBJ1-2	TGTGCCATCAGTGAGTCTCTGTCACCAGAAATCAACTATGGCTACACCTTC	CAISESLSPEINYGYTF
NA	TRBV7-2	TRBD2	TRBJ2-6	TGTGCCAGCAGCTTGGCGGGGGGGCGCTCTGGGGCCAACGTCCTGACTTTC	CASSLAGGRSGANVLTF
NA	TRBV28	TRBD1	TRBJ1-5	TGTGCCAGCAGTTCGCGGGACAGTGCCAATCAGCCCCAGCATTTT	CASSSRDSANQPQHF
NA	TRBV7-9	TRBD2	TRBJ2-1	TGTGCCAGCAGCTTAATGGGACTAGCGGACAATGAGCAGTTCTTC	CASSLMGLADNEQFF